These T cell receptor beta chains were read from a single sample in a study of blood T cells in healthy people across ages. A single record per CDR3 protein comes from TCRdb applying MiXCR to the 5' RACE reads. The sample lists about 1.6 million distinct CDR3 sequences; 34% were seen once. Sequenced sample: blood. These receptors came from a woman aged 30 to 39 in good health. Both conserved end residues are part of each CDR3. Each record gives: clone size, J gene, V gene, D gene, CDR3 protein, CDR3 DNA. D genes are given only for firm matches. Some rows have no size entry. The others give once, few or many, or a class for an expanded clone.

>NA|TRBJ2-1|TRBV18|TRBD2
CASSAELADYNEQFF
TGTGCCAGCTCGGCTGAACTAGCGGACTACAATGAGCAGTTCTTC
>NA|TRBJ2-1|TRBV6-2/TRBV6-3|NA
CASRGGLVLHEQFF
TGTGCCAGCAGGGGGGGACTCGTATTGCATGAGCAGTTCTTC
>NA|TRBJ2-3|TRBV6-1|TRBD2
CASSGTSGGTPLTDTQYF
TGTGCCAGCAGTGGGACTAGCGGGGGGACCCCACTCACAGATACGCAGTATTTT
>NA|TRBJ2-1|TRBV7-9|NA
CASSSSHGGKNEQFF
TGTGCCAGCAGCTCGTCCCACGGGGGTAAGAATGAGCAGTTCTTC
>many|TRBJ2-7|TRBV4-2|NA
CASSQVTGYSSYEQYF
TGTGCCAGCAGCCAAGTAACAGGGTATAGCTCCTACGAGCAGTACTTC
>NA|TRBJ1-2|TRBV9|NA
CASSDGGRFGGYTF
TGTGCCAGCAGCGATGGGGGCAGGTTTGGTGGCTACACCTTC
>many|TRBJ2-7|TRBV3-1|TRBD2
CASSQAAGGSYEQYF
TGTGCCAGCAGCCAGGCAGCGGGAGGATCCTACGAGCAGTACTTC
>few|TRBJ2-7|TRBV5-1|NA
CASRNDGLSYEQYF
TGCGCCAGCAGGAATGACGGACTTTCCTACGAGCAGTACTTC
>few|TRBJ1-2|TRBV20-1|NA
CSAQGGGRDGYTF
TGCAGTGCCCAAGGCGGGGGCAGAGATGGCTACACCTTC
>NA|TRBJ2-7|TRBV6-1|NA
CASSEAPTGERYF
TGTGCCAGCAGTGAAGCTCCGACGGGGGAGCGGTACTTC
>few|TRBJ1-2|TRBV9|NA
CASSGHRVGYTF
TGTGCCAGCAGCGGTCACAGGGTTGGCTACACCTTC
>NA|TRBJ1-6|TRBV7-9|NA
CASSLVLGISISPLHF
TGTGCCAGCAGCTTGGTGCTCGGGATATCTATTTCACCCCTCCACTTT
>NA|TRBJ2-7|TRBV9|NA
CASSPHPLQGWEQYF
TGTGCCAGCAGCCCTCACCCCTTACAGGGATGGGAGCAGTACTTC
>NA|TRBJ2-7|TRBV28|TRBD2
CASSRTSGMRHEQYF
TGTGCCAGCAGCCGGACTAGCGGGATGAGACACGAGCAGTACTTC
>few|TRBJ1-1|TRBV21-1|NA
CASSRITGEENEAFF
TGTGCCAGCAGCAGGATAACAGGGGAAGAAAATGAAGCTTTCTTT
>NA|TRBJ1-3|TRBV9|TRBD1
CASSGGQYSGNTIYF
TGTGCCAGCAGCGGGGGACAGTACTCTGGAAACACCATATATTTT
>many|TRBJ1-1|TRBV5-1|NA
CASSPDPNTEAFF
TGTGCCAGCTCACCCGACCCGAACACTGAAGCTTTCTTT
>many|TRBJ2-3|TRBV4-1|NA
CASSQELAGTDTQYF
TGCGCCAGCAGCCAAGAACTAGCAGGCACAGATACGCAGTATTTT
>few|TRBJ2-3|TRBV11-2|NA
CASSLGGDITDTQYF
TGTGCCAGCAGCTTAGGGGGGGATATCACAGATACGCAGTATTTT
>NA|TRBJ2-7|TRBV30|TRBD1
CAFNRGLGEQYF
TGTGCCTTTAACAGGGGGCTGGGCGAGCAGTACTTC
>NA|TRBJ2-7|TRBV5-4|NA
CASSGGNPRGEQYF
TGTGCCAGCAGCGGAGGGAACCCTCGGGGCGAGCAGTACTTC
>many|TRBJ2-3|TRBV5-1|TRBD1
CASSLGTGSSDTQYF
TGCGCCAGCAGCCTCGGGACAGGGTCTTCAGATACGCAGTATTTT